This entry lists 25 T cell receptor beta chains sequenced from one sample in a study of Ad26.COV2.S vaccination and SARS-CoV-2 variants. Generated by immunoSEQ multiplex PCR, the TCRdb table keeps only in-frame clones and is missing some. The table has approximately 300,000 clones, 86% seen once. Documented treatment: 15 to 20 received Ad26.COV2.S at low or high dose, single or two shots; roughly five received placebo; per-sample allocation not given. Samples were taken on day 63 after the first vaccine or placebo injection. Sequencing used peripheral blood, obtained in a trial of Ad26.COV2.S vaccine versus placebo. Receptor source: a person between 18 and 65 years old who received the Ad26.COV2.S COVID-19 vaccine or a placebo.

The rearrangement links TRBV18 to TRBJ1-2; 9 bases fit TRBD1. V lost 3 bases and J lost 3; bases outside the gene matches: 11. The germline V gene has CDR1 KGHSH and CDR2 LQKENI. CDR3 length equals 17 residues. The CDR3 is CASSPRPGTGLDYGYTF. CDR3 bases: TGTGCCAGCTCACCTCGTCCCGGGACAGGGTTGGACTATGGCTACACCTTC.

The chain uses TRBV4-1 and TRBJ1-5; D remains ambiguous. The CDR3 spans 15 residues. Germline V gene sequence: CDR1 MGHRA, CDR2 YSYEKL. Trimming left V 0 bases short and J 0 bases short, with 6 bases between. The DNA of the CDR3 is TGCGCCAGCAGCCAAGAAGTCCGTAGCAATCAGCCCCAGCATTTT. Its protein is CASSQEVRSNQPQHF.

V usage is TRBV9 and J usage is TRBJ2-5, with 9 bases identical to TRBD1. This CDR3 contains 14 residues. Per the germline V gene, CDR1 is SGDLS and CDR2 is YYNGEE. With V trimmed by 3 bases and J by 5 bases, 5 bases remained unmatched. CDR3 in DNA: TGTGCCAGCAGCGCAGGGACAGGGACGGAGACCCAGTACTTC. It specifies CASSAGTGTETQYF.

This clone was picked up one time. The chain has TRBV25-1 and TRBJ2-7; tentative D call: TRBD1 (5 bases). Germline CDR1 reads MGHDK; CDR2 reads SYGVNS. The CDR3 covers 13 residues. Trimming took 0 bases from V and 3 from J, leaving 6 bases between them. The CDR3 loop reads CASSEYRGYEQYF. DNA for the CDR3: TGTGCCAGCAGTGAATATAGGGGCTACGAGCAGTACTTC.

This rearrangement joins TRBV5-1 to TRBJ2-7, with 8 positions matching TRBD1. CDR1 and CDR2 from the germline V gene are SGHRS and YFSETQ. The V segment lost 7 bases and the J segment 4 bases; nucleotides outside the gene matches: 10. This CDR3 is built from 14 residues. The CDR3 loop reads CASAPGQEIYEQYF. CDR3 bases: TGCGCCAGCGCCCCGGGACAGGAGATATACGAGCAGTACTTC.

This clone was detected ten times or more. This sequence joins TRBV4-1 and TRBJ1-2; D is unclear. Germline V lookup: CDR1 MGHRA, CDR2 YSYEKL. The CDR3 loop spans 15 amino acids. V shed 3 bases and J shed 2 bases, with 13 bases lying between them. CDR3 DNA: TGCGCCAGCAGCCAGAACGAGGGAGGGAACTATGGCTACACCTTC. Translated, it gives CASSQNEGGNYGYTF.

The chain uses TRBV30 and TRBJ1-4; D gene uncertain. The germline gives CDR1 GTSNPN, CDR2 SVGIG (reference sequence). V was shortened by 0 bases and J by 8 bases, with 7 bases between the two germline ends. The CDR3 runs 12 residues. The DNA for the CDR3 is TGTGCCTGGAGTGTCTCTGAGGAAAAACTGTTTTTT. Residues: CAWSVSEEKLFF. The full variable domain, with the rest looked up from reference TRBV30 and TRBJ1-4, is SQTIHQWPATLVQPVGSPLSLECTVEGTSNPNLYWYRQAAGRGLQLLFYSVGIGQISSEVPQNLSASRPQDRQFILSSKKLLLSDSGFYLCAWSVSEEKLFFGSGTQLSVL.

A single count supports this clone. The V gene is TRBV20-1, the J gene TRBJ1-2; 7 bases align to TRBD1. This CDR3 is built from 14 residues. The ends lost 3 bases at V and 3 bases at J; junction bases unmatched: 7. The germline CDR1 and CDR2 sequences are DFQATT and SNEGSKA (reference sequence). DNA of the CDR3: TGCAGTGCTAGTAAGGGGGCTGATTACTATGGCTACACCTTC. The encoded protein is CSASKGADYYGYTF.

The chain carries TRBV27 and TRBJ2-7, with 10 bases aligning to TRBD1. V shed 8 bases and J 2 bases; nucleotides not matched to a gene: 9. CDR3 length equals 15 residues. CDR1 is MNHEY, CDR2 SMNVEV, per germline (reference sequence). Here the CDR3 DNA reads TGTGCCAGCCGCCCAGGGGGACAGGGGACCTACGAGCAGTACTTC. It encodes CASRPGGQGTYEQYF.

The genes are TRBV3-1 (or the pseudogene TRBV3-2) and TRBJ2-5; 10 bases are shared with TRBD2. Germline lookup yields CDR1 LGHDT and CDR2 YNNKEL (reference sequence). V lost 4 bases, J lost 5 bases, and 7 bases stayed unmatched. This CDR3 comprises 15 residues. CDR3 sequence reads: CASSLRAGGRETQYF. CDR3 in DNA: TGTGCCAGCAGCCTCCGAGCGGGGGGGCGGGAGACCCAGTACTTC.

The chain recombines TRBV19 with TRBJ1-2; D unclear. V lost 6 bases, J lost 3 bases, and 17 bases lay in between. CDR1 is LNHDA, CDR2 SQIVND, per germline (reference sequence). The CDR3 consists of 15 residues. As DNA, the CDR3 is TGTGCCAGTAGCGGGAGGGCGGACGGATACTATGGCTACACCTTC. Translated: CASSGRADGYYGYTF.

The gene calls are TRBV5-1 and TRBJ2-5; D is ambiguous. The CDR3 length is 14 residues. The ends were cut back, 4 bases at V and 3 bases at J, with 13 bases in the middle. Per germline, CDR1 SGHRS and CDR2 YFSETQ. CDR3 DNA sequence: TGCGCCAGCAGCCCCTCGCAAAGGGAAGAGACCCAGTACTTC. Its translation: CASSPSQREETQYF.

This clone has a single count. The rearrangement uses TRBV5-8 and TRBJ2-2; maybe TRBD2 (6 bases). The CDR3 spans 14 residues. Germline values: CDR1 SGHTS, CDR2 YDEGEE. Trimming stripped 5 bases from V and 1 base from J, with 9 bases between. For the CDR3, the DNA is TGTGCCAGCAGGGAGCGGGTGAACACCGGGGAGCTGTTTTTT. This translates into CASRERVNTGELFF.

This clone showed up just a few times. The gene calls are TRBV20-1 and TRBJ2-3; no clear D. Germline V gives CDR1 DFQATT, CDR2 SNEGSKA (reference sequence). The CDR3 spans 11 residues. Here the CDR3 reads CSLRLADTQYF. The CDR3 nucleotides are TGCAGCCTTAGGCTGGCAGATACGCAGTATTTT.

CDR3 sequence: CAWSPRGRGRTEAFF. As DNA, the CDR3 is TGTGCCTGGAGTCCACGGGGCAGGGGGAGGACTGAAGCTTTCTTT. V and J are TRBV30 and TRBJ1-1; 7 bases fit TRBD1. There are 15 residues in the CDR3. Germline V lookup: CDR1 GTSNPN, CDR2 SVGIG (reference sequence). J gave up 5 bases and V 2 bases, and 11 bases lay outside the gene matches.

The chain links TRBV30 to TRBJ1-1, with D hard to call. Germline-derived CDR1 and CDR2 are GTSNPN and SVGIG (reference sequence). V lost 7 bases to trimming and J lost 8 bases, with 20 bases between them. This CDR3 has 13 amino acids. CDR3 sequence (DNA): TGTGCCTACACCAGAGACGAAAGAGAAGAAGCTTTCTTT. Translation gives CAYTRDEREEAFF.

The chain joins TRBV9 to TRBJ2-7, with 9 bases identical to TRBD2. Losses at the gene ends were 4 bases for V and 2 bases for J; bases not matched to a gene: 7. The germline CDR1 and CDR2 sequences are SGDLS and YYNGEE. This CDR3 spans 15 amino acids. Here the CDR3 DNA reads TGTGCCAGCAGCTCGCGGGCTAGCGGGGCCTACGAGCAGTACTTC. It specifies CASSSRASGAYEQYF.

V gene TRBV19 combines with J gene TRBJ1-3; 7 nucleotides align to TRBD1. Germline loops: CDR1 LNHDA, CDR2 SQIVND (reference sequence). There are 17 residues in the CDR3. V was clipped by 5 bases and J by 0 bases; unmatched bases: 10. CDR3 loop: CASSSPDRKGSGNTIYF. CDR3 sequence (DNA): TGTGCCAGTAGTTCCCCGGACAGGAAAGGCTCTGGAAACACCATATATTTT.

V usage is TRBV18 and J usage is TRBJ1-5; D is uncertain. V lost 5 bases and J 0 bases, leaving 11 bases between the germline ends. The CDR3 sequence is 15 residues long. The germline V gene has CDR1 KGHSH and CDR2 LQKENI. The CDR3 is CASSKQKGSNQPQHF. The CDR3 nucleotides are TGTGCCAGCTCAAAACAGAAAGGTAGCAATCAGCCCCAGCATTTT. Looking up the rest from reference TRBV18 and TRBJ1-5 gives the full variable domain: NAGVMQNPRHLVRRRGQEARLRCSPMKGHSHVYWYRQLPEEGLKFMVYLQKENIIDESGMPKERFSAEFPKEGPSILRIQQVVRGDSAAYFCASSKQKGSNQPQHFGDGTRLSIL.

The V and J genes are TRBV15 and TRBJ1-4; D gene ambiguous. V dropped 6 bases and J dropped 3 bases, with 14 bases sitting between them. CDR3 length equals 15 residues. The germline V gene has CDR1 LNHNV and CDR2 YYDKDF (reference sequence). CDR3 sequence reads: CATSTQTFSNEKLFF. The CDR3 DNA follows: TGTGCCACCAGTACCCAGACATTCTCTAATGAAAAACTGTTTTTT.

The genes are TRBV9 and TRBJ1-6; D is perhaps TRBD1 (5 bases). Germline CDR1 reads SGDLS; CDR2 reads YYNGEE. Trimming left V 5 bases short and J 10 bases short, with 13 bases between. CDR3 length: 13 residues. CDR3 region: CASRGGDYSPLHF. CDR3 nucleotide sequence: TGTGCCAGCAGGGGGGGGGATTACTCACCCCTCCACTTT.

The CDR3 coding sequence is TGTGCCAGCAGCTTGGCTAAAATGACTACGTACAATGAGCAGTTCTTC. Translation gives CASSLAKMTTYNEQFF. The V and J genes are TRBV5-8 and TRBJ2-1, with D perhaps matching TRBD2 (5 bases). Trimming took 0 bases from V and 4 from J, leaving 14 bases between them. Germline values: CDR1 SGHTS, CDR2 YDEGEE. The CDR3 has 16 amino acids.

The CDR3 nucleotides read TGTGCCTGGAGTTCCCTGGACAGGGTCGGTTCACCCCTCCACTTT. Protein product: CAWSSLDRVGSPLHF. V usage is TRBV30 and J usage is TRBJ1-6, with TRBD1 identical over 8 bases. Germline lookup yields CDR1 GTSNPN and CDR2 SVGIG (reference sequence). Trimming at V came to 2 bases and at J to 9 bases, leaving 9 bases not matched to a gene. This CDR3 has 15 residues.

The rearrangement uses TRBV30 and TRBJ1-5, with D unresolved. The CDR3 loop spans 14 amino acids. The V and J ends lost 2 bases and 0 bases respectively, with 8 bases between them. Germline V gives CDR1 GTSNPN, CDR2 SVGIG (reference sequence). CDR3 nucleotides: TGTGCCTGGAGTCAAACAGATAGCAATCAGCCCCAGCATTTT. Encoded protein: CAWSQTDSNQPQHF.

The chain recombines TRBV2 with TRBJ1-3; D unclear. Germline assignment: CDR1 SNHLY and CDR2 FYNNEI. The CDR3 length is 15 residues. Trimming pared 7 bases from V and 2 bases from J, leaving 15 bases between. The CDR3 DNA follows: TGTGCCAGCACCCGACCTAGGGTCCCTGGAAACACCATATATTTT. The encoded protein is CASTRPRVPGNTIYF.